Each of the 11 T cell receptor beta chains below was sequenced from the same sample in a study of blood T cell repertoires in COVID-19. Clones were read by immunoSEQ multiplex PCR, and TCRdb kept only the in-frame ones, dropping some. The sample yields about 120,000 clones, approximately 81% seen once. The sample comprised peripheral blood. These receptors were collected from a woman aged 45-65 years with acute or convalescent COVID-19.

J is TRBJ2-3 and V is TRBV5-1, with D possibly matching TRBD1 (6 bases). Germline V gene data show CDR1 as SGHRS and CDR2 as YFSETQ. This CDR3 spans 13 amino acids. V was clipped by 3 bases and J by 3 bases, with 8 bases between them. The CDR3 reads CASSSQGTDTQYF. The CDR3 nucleotides are TGCGCCAGCAGCTCACAGGGTACAGATACGCAGTATTTT.

The chain has TRBV7-6 and TRBJ2-1; D perhaps matches TRBD1 (6 bases). V was clipped by 3 bases and J by 1 base, with 10 bases between them. Germline V lookup: CDR1 SGHVS, CDR2 FNYEAQ. The CDR3 runs 15 residues. CDR3 residues: CASSLMTGSYNEQFF. In nucleotides, the CDR3 is TGTGCCAGCAGCTTGATGACAGGTTCCTACAATGAGCAGTTCTTC. The full variable domain, in which reference TRBV7-6 and TRBJ2-1 provide the parts outside the CDR3, is GAGVSQSPRYKVTKRGQDVALRCDPISGHVSLYWYRQALGQGPEFLTYFNYEAQQDKSGLPNDRFSAERPEGSISTLTIQRTEQRDSAMYRCASSLMTGSYNEQFFGPGTRLTVL.

The J gene is TRBJ2-3, the V gene TRBV28, with 9 bases aligning to TRBD1. The CDR3 consists of 17 residues. V was clipped by 3 bases and J by 3 bases; unmatched bases: 10. Germline CDR1 reads MDHEN; CDR2 reads SYDVKM. The CDR3 coding sequence is TGTGCCAGCAGTTTCGGGACAGGGCAGCGACCGACAGATACGCAGTATTTT. It codes for CASSFGTGQRPTDTQYF.

The gene calls are TRBV9 and TRBJ2-1, with 14 positions matching TRBD2. Trimming at V came to 0 bases and at J to 9 bases, leaving 5 bases not matched to a gene. Germline V gene data show CDR1 as SGDLS and CDR2 as YYNGEE. This CDR3 is built from 16 residues. As DNA, the CDR3 is TGTGCCAGCAGCGTAGGGGGACTAGCGGGAGTAGGTGAGCAGTTCTTC. Protein sequence: CASSVGGLAGVGEQFF.

V usage is TRBV19 and J usage is TRBJ1-5, with 12 positions matching TRBD1. J was trimmed by 1 base and V by 6 bases; bases with no gene match: 10. The CDR3 loop spans 18 amino acids. Germline V CDR1 and CDR2: LNHDA, SQIVND (reference sequence). The chain's CDR3 is CASSQAGTGGVSNQPQHF. For the CDR3, the DNA is TGTGCCAGTAGCCAGGCCGGGACAGGGGGCGTCAGCAATCAGCCCCAGCATTTT.

The chain has TRBV5-1 and TRBJ1-1, with a tentative D call TRBD1 (6 bases). CDR1 is SGHRS, CDR2 YFSETQ, per germline. Trimming pared 2 bases from V and 2 bases from J, leaving 10 bases between. This CDR3 is 14 amino acids long. The DNA of the CDR3 is TGCGCCAGCAGCTTTGACAGGCCAAACACTGAAGCTTTCTTT. It specifies CASSFDRPNTEAFF.

This sequence joins TRBV10-1 and TRBJ2-2; unclear D gene. Germline loops: CDR1 WNHNN, CDR2 SYGVQD (reference sequence). The germline V and J ends were trimmed by 3 bases and 0 bases, with 5 bases remaining between them. CDR3 length: 14 amino acids. The DNA for the CDR3 is TGCGCCAGCAGTGACCCCGCGAACACCGGGGAGCTGTTTTTT. Encoded protein: CASSDPANTGELFF.

The chain recombines TRBV3-1 (or the pseudogene TRBV3-2) with TRBJ1-2; 9 bases map to TRBD1. From germline, CDR1 is LGHDT and CDR2 YNNKEL (reference sequence). The CDR3 is 14 residues long. With V trimmed by 4 bases and J by 5 bases, 5 bases remained unmatched. This CDR3 is CASSPGTGLYGYTF. In DNA form, the CDR3 reads TGTGCCAGCAGCCCCGGGACAGGGTTATATGGCTACACCTTC.

This clone was observed once. The chain combines TRBV25-1 with TRBJ2-5, with D perhaps TRBD2 (6 bases). The CDR3 has 13 residues. The germline CDR1 and CDR2 sequences are MGHDK and SYGVNS. V lost 0 bases and J 10 bases, leaving 12 bases between the germline ends. The CDR3 DNA sequence: TGTGCCAGCAGTGAATACGGGACTCCCCACCAGTACTTC. Amino acid sequence: CASSEYGTPHQYF. The complete variable domain, with remaining parts taken from reference TRBV25-1 and TRBJ2-5, reads EADIYQTPRYLVIGTGKKITLECSQTMGHDKMYWYQQDPGMELHLIHYSYGVNSTEKGDLSSESTVSRIRTEHFPLTLESARPSHTSQYLCASSEYGTPHQYFGPGTRLLVL.

This clone has only one observation. The chain links TRBV9 to TRBJ1-1; 8 nucleotides match TRBD1. The germline gives CDR1 SGDLS, CDR2 YYNGEE. CDR3 length: 14 amino acids. With 4 bases clipped from V and 6 bases from J, the junction kept 8 bases outside the gene matches. The CDR3 DNA reads as TGTGCCAGCAGCCCGCAACAGGGGGGGGCTGAAGCTTTCTTT. Translation: CASSPQQGGAEAFF.

The chain has TRBV6-1 and TRBJ1-3, with D possibly matching TRBD1 (5 bases). CDR1 MNHNS and CDR2 SASEGT come from the germline V gene. CDR3 length: 17 amino acids. The ends were cut back, 0 bases at V and 2 bases at J, with 14 bases in the middle. DNA of the CDR3: TGTGCCAGCAGTGAAGCGCGACAGTCCGGTACTGGAAACACCATATATTTT. The encoded protein is CASSEARQSGTGNTIYF.